This T cell receptor (beta chain) was observed in a study of blood T cell repertoires in COVID-19. Study at large: The United States, Italy and Spain were the sources of the acute and convalescent COVID-19 samples. From T cells, B-cell-depleted T cells, or PBMCs came the material, which was cDNA or gDNA.

The CDR3 consists of 12 residues. Germline V gene sequence: CDR1 MNHNY, CDR2 SVGAGI (reference sequence). Authors' methods: The authors estimated nucleated cell counts from reference gene primer amplification. TCRdb keeps only in-frame clones here, not all; method: immunoSEQ multiplex PCR. From that table come the V and J calls and clone size; the DNA was used to work out D and trimming. The repertoire holds approximately 97,000 clones, with 86% as singletons. Input material: peripheral blood. V usage is TRBV6-6 and J usage is TRBJ1-5; D is possibly TRBD1 (5 bases). The receptor's source is a woman aged 80 or older with acute or convalescent COVID-19. The CDR3 nucleotides are TGTGCGGGGGGGGAGGGCAATCAGCCCCAGCATTTT. Translated: CAGGEGNQPQHF.